The 15 T cell receptor beta chains below all came from one sample that was sequenced in a study of T cells in Graves' hyperthyroidism and ophthalmopathy. RNA transcripts were the template for amplifying TCR beta CDR3 regions. The HTBI primer set drove a first-round RT-PCR of the TCR CDR3. Each CDR3 protein gets one entry after TCRdb re-called the multiplex PCR reads with MiXCR. The sample records 500,000 to 800,000 distinct CDR3 sequences, about 14% being singletons. The specimen sequenced was blood. Receptors were obtained from a woman aged 45-60 years with Graves' ophthalmopathy.

This clonotype was detected only a few times. This chain joins TRBV7-9 and TRBJ2-1; TRBD2 agrees at 11 bases. CDR3 length: 15 residues. Germline CDR1 SEHNR, CDR2 FQNEAQ (reference sequence). The V gene end was trimmed by 3 bases and the J gene end by 12 bases; junction bases not matched to a gene: 10. The CDR3: CASSFSGRANIGQFF. The DNA of the CDR3 is TGTGCCAGCAGCTTTAGCGGGAGGGCTAACATTGGGCAGTTCTTC.

This clonotype was counted ten times or more. CDR3 nucleotide sequence: TGTGCCAGCAGTTTAAGGCGGGAAAGTTCCTACGAGCAGTACTTC. This encodes CASSLRRESSYEQYF. The chain uses TRBV12-3 or TRBV12-4 and TRBJ2-7; a possible D gene is TRBD2 (6 bases). The CDR3 runs 15 residues. Trimming took 2 bases from V and 1 from J, leaving 12 bases between them.

The sample holds a few counts of this clonotype. This chain connects TRBV30 to TRBJ1-6; 8 bases line up with TRBD1. Germline lookup yields CDR1 GTSNPN and CDR2 SVGIG (reference sequence). V gave up 3 bases and J gave up 7 bases; unmatched junction bases: 11. The CDR3 is 16 residues long. This CDR3 is CAWRLKQGVGNSPLHF. The DNA for the CDR3 is TGTGCCTGGAGACTTAAACAGGGGGTAGGCAATTCACCCCTCCACTTT.

The chain couples TRBV4-3 to TRBJ2-1, with D tentatively TRBD2 (5 bases). V dropped 1 base and J dropped 12 bases, with 13 bases sitting between them. CDR3 length: 13 residues. Germline loops: CDR1 LGHNA, CDR2 YSLEER. CDR3 nucleotide sequence: TGCGCCAGCAGCCAAGCAGCGGAACATGGGCAGTTCTTC. This encodes CASSQAAEHGQFF.

This clonotype was seen repeatedly, ten times or more. The V gene is TRBV12-3 or TRBV12-4, the J gene TRBJ1-1; TRBD1 is a possible D gene (6 bases). The CDR3 is 12 residues long. The ends were cut back, 4 bases at V and 5 bases at J, with 8 bases in the middle. As DNA, the CDR3 is TGTGCCAGCAGTTACGGACAGACTGAAGCTTTCTTT. It encodes CASSYGQTEAFF.

As for this clonotype: Just one base apart from a much larger clone, this may be a read error. Since no conserved phenylalanine or tryptophan closes the CDR3, a read error is the likely cause. The gene calls are TRBV12-3 or TRBV12-4 and TRBJ1-5; a possible D gene is TRBD1 (6 bases). Trimming took off 3 bases at V and 1 base at J, with 22 bases between the two ends. The CDR3 runs to 19 residues. Here the CDR3 DNA reads TGTGCCAGCAGTTTTCATGTCAGGGGTTGGGAATTAAGCAATCAGCCCCAGCATTCT. Protein product: CASSFHVRGWELSNQPQHS.

This clonotype showed up many times. A junction boundary mismatches the germline segment, possibly from a read error. This chain connects TRBV3-1 to TRBJ2-1; 7 nucleotides line up with TRBD2. Germline V lookup: CDR1 LGHDT, CDR2 YNNKEL (reference sequence). The CDR3 sequence is 15 residues long. The CDR3 reads CASSQDLTSPNAQFF. The CDR3 coding sequence is TGTGCCAGCAGCCAAGATCTGACTAGCCCTAATGCGCAGTTCTTC.

The CDR3 DNA is TGTGCCAGCAGTTACGCCCACACTCAGGGGGCCTCCCCGAATGAAGCTTTCTTT. This translates into CASSYAHTQGASPNEAFF. This chain uses TRBV6-5 with TRBJ1-1; 8 nucleotides line up with TRBD1. V shed 2 bases, J shed 7 bases, and the junction held 18 bases outside the gene matches. CDR1 MNHEY and CDR2 SVGAGI come from the germline V gene. The CDR3 is 18 residues long.

CDR3 region: CATSNDRGYNEQFF. The CDR3 bases are TGTGCCACCAGCAATGACAGGGGTTACAATGAGCAGTTCTTC. The chain has TRBV15 and TRBJ2-1; 8 bases align to TRBD1. There are 14 residues in the CDR3. J gave up 4 bases and V 4 bases, and 3 bases lay outside the gene matches. Germline-derived CDR1 and CDR2 are LNHNV and YYDKDF (reference sequence). Full variable domain (outside the CDR3, taken from reference TRBV15 and TRBJ2-1): DAMVIQNPRYQVTQFGKPVTLSCSQTLNHNVMYWYQQKSSQAPKLLFHYYDKDFNNEADTPDNFQSRRPNTSFCFLDIRSPGLGDTAMYLCATSNDRGYNEQFFGPGTRLTVL.

This clonotype has a count of ten or more. The chain links TRBV28 to TRBJ2-5; D could derive from TRBD1 or TRBD2 (5 bases each). The CDR3 is made up of 14 amino acids. The V end was cut by 5 bases, the J end by 9 bases, with 19 bases between. Germline lookup yields CDR1 MDHEN and CDR2 SYDVKM. CDR3 bases: TGTGCCAGCAGTGAGGTGGGACGGCCGAGGCCCCAGTACTTC. Amino acids: CASSEVGRPRPQYF.

The CDR3 here is CARHKLGGRTETQYF. CDR3 DNA: TGTGCCAGACACAAACTTGGGGGGAGAACAGAGACCCAGTACTTC. This rearrangement joins TRBV19 to TRBJ2-5; D might be TRBD2 (6 bases). Germline loops: CDR1 LNHDA, CDR2 SQIVND (reference sequence). The V end was cut by 9 bases, the J end by 4 bases, with 21 bases between. The CDR3 is 15 amino acids. Supplemented by reference TRBV19 and TRBJ2-5, the full variable domain reads DGGITQSPKYLFRKEGQNVTLSCEQNLNHDAMYWYRQDPGQGLRLIYYSQIVNDFQKGDIAEGYSVSREKKESFPLTVTSAQKNPTAFYLCARHKLGGRTETQYFGPGTRLLVL.

This clonotype showed up just a few times. This sequence joins TRBV15 and TRBJ2-7, with 7 bases fitting TRBD2. The ends lost 1 base at V and 2 bases at J; junction bases unmatched: 5. Per the germline V gene, CDR1 is LNHNV and CDR2 is YYDKDF (reference sequence). This CDR3 has 15 residues. The CDR3 region has the DNA TGTGCCACCAGCAGAGCGACTAGCACAACCTACGAGCAGTACTTC. Translating it yields CATSRATSTTYEQYF.

This rearrangement joins TRBV5-5 to TRBJ1-1; perhaps TRBD1 as D (5 bases). CDR1 and CDR2 (germline): SGHKS, YYEKEE (reference sequence). V lost 4 bases, J lost 4 bases, and 14 bases lay in between. There are 14 residues in the CDR3. The CDR3 here is CASSPYLRVTEAFF. The DNA of the CDR3 is TGTGCCAGCAGCCCCTACCTCAGGGTCACTGAAGCTTTCTTT.

The gene calls are TRBV5-1 and TRBJ2-5, with TRBD2 matching over 9 bases. The germline V gene encodes CDR1 SGHRS and CDR2 YFSETQ. V was pared by 5 bases and J by 2 bases, with 10 bases of the junction left unmatched. This CDR3 contains 16 residues. CDR3 in DNA: TGCGCCAGCAGGGGGGTTAGCGGGAGTGAGCAAGAGACCCAGTACTTC. This encodes CASRGVSGSEQETQYF. The full variable domain, in which reference TRBV5-1 and TRBJ2-5 provide the parts outside the CDR3, is KAGVTQTPRYLIKTRGQQVTLSCSPISGHRSVSWYQQTPGQGLQFLFEYFSETQRNKGNFPGRFSGRQFSNSRSEMNVSTLELGDSALYLCASRGVSGSEQETQYFGPGTRLLVL.

V gene TRBV20-1 combines with J gene TRBJ1-1; no firm D call. This CDR3 is 11 amino acids long. Germline V CDR1 and CDR2: DFQATT, SNEGSKA (reference sequence). Trimming took 5 bases from V and 2 from J, leaving 6 bases between them. CDR3 protein: CSAGSNTEAFF. CDR3 nucleotide sequence: TGCAGTGCTGGAAGCAACACTGAAGCTTTCTTT.